This TCR beta chain was obtained from a study of cytomegalovirus exposure and HLA in healthy donors. On the study more broadly: Unique TCRs from HLA-typed donors, 80 million to 90 million of them, were held in an early data release.

Trimming stripped 6 bases from V and 1 base from J, with 10 bases between. The CDR3 covers 15 residues. Looked up from germline, CDR1 is LNHDA and CDR2 is SQIVND (reference sequence). Concerning this clone itself: Its target is not known.

Study-level findings and limits: Association with HLA alleles at 0.05 false discovery rate was found for roughly 17,000 TCR beta sequences in a later analysis.

PCR involved 60 Vbeta and 13 Jbeta primers. Some clones are missing from TCRdb's copy, which holds only in-frame ones; the method was immunoSEQ multiplex PCR. This table has hundreds of thousands of clones, 80% to 85% appearing once. Sequences were obtained from PBMCs. The chain carries TRBV19 and TRBJ1-6; tentatively, D is TRBD1 (5 bases). The origin of this receptor is a boy aged 2 to 10 in good health and CMV-seronegative. CDR3: CASSRGGSYNSPLHF. As DNA, the CDR3 is TGTGCCAGTAGCCGGGGGGGGTCCTATAATTCACCCCTCCACTTT. The full variable domain, with the rest looked up from reference TRBV19 and TRBJ1-6, is DGGITQSPKYLFRKEGQNVTLSCEQNLNHDAMYWYRQDPGQGLRLIYYSQIVNDFQKGDIAEGYSVSREKKESFPLTVTSAQKNPTAFYLCASSRGGSYNSPLHFGNGTRLTVT.